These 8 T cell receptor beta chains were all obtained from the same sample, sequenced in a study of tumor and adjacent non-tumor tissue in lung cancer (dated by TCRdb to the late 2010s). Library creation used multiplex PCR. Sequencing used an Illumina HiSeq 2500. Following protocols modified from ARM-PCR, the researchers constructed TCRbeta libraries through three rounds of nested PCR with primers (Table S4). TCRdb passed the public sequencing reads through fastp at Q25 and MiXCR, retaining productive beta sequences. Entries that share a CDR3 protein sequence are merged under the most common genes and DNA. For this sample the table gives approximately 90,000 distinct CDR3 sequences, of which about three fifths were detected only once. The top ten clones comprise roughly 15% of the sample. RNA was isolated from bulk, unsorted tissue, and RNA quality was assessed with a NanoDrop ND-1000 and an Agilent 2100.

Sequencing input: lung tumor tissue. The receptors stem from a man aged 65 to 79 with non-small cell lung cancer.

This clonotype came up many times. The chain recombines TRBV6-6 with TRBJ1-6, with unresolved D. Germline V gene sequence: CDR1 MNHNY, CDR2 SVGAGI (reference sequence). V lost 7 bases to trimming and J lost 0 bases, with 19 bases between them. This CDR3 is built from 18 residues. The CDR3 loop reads CASTPTGGASSYNSPLHF. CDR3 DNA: TGTGCCAGCACCCCCACGGGTGGTGCGAGCTCCTATAATTCACCCCTCCACTTT.

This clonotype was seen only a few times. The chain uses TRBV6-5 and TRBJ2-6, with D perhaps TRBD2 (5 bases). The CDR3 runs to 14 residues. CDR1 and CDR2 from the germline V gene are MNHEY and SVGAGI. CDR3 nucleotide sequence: TGTGCTACCACCCGGAGGCCTGGGGCCAACGTCCTGACTTTC. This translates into CATTRRPGANVLTF.

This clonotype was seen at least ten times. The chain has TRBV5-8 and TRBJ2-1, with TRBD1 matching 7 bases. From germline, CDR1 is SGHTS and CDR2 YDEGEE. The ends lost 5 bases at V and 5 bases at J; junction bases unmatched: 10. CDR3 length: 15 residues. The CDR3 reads CASRTPGQTNNEQFF. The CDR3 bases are TGTGCCAGCAGGACTCCGGGACAGACTAACAATGAGCAGTTCTTC.

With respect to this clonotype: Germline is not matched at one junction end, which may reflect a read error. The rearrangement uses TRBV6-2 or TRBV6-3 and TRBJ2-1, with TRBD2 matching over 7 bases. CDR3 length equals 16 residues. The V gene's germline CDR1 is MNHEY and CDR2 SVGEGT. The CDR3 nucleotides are TGTGCCAGCGGTTATCCTCGGGGGGACTCCTACAATGAGCAGTTCTTC. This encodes CASGYPRGDSYNEQFF.

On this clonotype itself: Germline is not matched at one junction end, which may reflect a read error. In nucleotides, the CDR3 is TGTACCAGCAACTTAGCACCTTATGGCTACACCTTC. This translates into CTSNLAPYGYTF. The genes are TRBV11-3 and TRBJ1-2, with unresolved D. In germline, CDR1 is SGHNT, CDR2 YENEEA. The CDR3 spans 12 residues.

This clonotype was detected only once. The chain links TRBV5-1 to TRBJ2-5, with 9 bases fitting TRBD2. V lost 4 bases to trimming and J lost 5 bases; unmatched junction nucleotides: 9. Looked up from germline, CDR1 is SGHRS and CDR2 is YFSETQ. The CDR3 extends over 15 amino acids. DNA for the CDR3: TGCGCCAGCAGCCCCCGGACTAGCGTGGGGGAGACCCAGTACTTC. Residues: CASSPRTSVGETQYF.

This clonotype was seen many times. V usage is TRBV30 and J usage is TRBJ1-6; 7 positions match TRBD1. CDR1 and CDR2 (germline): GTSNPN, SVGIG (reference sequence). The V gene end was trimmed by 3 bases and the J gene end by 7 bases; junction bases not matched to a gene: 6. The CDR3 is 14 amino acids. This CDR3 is CAWRQTGTNSPLHF. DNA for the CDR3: TGTGCCTGGAGACAGACAGGGACAAATTCACCCCTCCACTTT.

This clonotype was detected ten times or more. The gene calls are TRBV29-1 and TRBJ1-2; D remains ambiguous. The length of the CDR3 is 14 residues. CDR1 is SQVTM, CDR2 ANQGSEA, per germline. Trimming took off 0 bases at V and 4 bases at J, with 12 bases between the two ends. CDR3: CSVEDTVISYGYTF. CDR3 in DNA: TGCAGCGTTGAAGACACAGTGATTTCCTATGGCTACACCTTC.